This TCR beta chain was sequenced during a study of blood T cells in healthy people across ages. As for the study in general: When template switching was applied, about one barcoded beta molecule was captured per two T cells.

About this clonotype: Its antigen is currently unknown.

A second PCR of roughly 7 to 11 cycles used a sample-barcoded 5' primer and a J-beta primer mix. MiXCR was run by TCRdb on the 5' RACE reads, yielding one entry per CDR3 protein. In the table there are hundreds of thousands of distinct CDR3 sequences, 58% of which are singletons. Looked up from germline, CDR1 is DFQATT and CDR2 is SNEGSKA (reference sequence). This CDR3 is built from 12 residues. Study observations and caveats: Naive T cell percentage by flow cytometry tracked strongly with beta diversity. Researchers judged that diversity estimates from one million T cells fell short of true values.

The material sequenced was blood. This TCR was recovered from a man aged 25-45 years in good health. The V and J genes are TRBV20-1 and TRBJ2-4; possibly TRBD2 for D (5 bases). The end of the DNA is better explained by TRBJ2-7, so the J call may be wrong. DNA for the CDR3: TGCAGTGCTAAGTTAGGCGGGTACGAGCAGTACTTC. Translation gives CSAKLGGYEQYF.